This TCR beta chain was observed in a study of blood T cell repertoires in COVID-19. Turning to the study itself: PBMCs, B-cell-depleted T cells, or T cells were the source of the cDNA or gDNA that made up the material.

The CDR3 is made up of 14 amino acids. V was shortened by 7 bases and J by 4 bases, with 14 bases between the two germline ends. CDR1 LNHDA and CDR2 SQIVND come from the germline V gene (reference sequence). Here immunoSEQ multiplex PCR was the method, and the copy in TCRdb shows in-frame clones only, minus some. Among about 140,000 clones listed, approximately 80% were seen once. The study recruited people aged roughly 18 to 95 years across approximately 25 US areas. Exposed participants encountered a COVID-19 case during the 2 weeks preceding study entry. The TCR originated in a woman aged 18-29 years who had been exposed to COVID-19. This chain joins TRBV19 and TRBJ2-1, with a possible D match to TRBD2 (6 bases). The sample taken for sequencing was PBMCs or T cells enriched from blood (not recorded which). The CDR3 region is CASNVASAYNEQFF. The CDR3 DNA follows: TGTGCCAGTAATGTGGCTAGCGCGTACAATGAGCAGTTCTTC.